This entry concerns a single T cell receptor beta chain. This table comes from immunoSEQ multiplex PCR, and its TCRdb copy is limited to in-frame clones, with some not included. Of over 150,000 clones listed, around 83% were seen once; the top ten hold 9% to 14%. This specimen comes from a study of blood T cell repertoires in COVID-19. Study at large: Samples taken during acute and convalescent COVID-19 were collected in the United States, Italy and Spain. PBMCs, B-cell-depleted T cells, or T cells were the source of the cDNA or gDNA that made up the material.

This CDR3 region has 17 residues. Germline V CDR1 and CDR2: SGHDT, YYEEEE. V was shortened by 4 bases and J by 0 bases, with 17 bases between the two germline ends. The sample taken for sequencing was peripheral blood. The TCR comes from a woman in her fifties or sixties with COVID-19, enrolled during active disease. The V and J genes are TRBV5-6 and TRBJ1-5; D remains ambiguous. This CDR3 is CASSHRTGIHSNQPQHF. The CDR3 bases are TGTGCCAGCAGCCATAGGACGGGGATTCATAGCAATCAGCCCCAGCATTTT.